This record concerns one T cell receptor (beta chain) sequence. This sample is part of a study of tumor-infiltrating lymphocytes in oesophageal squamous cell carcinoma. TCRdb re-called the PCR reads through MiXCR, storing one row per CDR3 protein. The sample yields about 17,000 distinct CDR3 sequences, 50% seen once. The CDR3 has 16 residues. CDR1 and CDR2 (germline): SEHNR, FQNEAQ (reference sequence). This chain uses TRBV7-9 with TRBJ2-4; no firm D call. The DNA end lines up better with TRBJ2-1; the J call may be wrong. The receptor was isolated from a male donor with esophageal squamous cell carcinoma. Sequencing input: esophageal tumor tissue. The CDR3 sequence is CASSKSGRFLYNEQFF. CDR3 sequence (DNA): TGTGCCAGCAGCAAAAGTGGGCGGTTTCTCTACAATGAGCAGTTCTTC.